One T cell receptor beta chain is described in this entry. CDR1 and CDR2 (germline): SGHAT, FQNNGV. Deletions cut 3 bases from V and 6 bases from J, with 9 bases between. This CDR3 region has 12 residues. These data come from a study of neurological immune-mediated disorders. The time point: longitudinal time-point 1 (baseline). TCRdb reanalysed the 5' RACE reads using MiXCR and keeps one entry per CDR3 protein. The sample lists around 69,000 distinct CDR3 sequences; around 9.6% were seen once. Sequencing was carried out using PBMCs. This chain links TRBV11-2 with TRBJ2-7; D unclear. This TCR was recovered from a man aged 25-40 years in good health. The CDR3 loop is CASSLRISEQYF. The CDR3 nucleotides read TGTGCCAGCAGCTTGCGGATTAGCGAGCAGTACTTC.